Listed below are T cell receptor beta chains from one sample, sequenced in a study of blood T cell repertoires in COVID-19. Sequenced by immunoSEQ multiplex PCR; TCRdb stores in-frame clones only, minus some. Altogether about 500,000 clones are present, roughly 89% being singletons, with the ten largest covering roughly 7.4%. The sequencing input was peripheral blood. The receptors were sampled from a woman aged 45 to 65 with COVID-19, enrolled during active disease. Each CDR3 is given with its conserved first and last residue. The D gene is left open where the match is weak. Expanded clones get a size class; other rows say once, few or many, or leave the size out.

J gene | V gene | CDR3 length | D gene | clone size | CDR3 DNA | CDR3 protein
TRBJ1-1 | TRBV6-5 | 13 | NA | NA | TGTGCCAGCAGTTACCAGGGAGGGACTGAAGCTTTCTTT | CASSYQGGTEAFF
TRBJ1-4 | TRBV14 | 14 | NA | NA | TGTGCCAGCAGCCAAGGGGGCGGAAATGAAAAACTGTTTTTT | CASSQGGGNEKLFF
TRBJ1-2 | TRBV21-1 | 16 | NA | NA | TGTGCCAGCAGCATCTACGACAGGGGGACAAACTATGGCTACACCTTC | CASSIYDRGTNYGYTF
TRBJ2-3 | TRBV30 | 14 | NA | NA | TGTGCCTGGAGTAGGGTCGCCTCCGGGGGGCCGCAGTATTTT | CAWSRVASGGPQYF
TRBJ1-3 | TRBV5-1 | 16 | NA | NA | TGCGCCAGCAGCCCGGGACACTTGAGCTCTGGAAACACCATATATTTT | CASSPGHLSSGNTIYF
TRBJ1-4 | TRBV4-1 | 13 | TRBD1 | once | TGCGCCAGCTGGGACAGGGCAAATGAAAAACTGTTTTTT | CASWDRANEKLFF
TRBJ1-4 | TRBV5-4 | 15 | NA | once | TGTGCCAGCAGCTCGTACAGGGATAGCCATGAAAAACTGTTTTTT | CASSSYRDSHEKLFF
TRBJ2-5 | TRBV4-1 | 17 | TRBD2 | once | TGCGCCAGCAGCCAAGGCTGGCGGGGGGGCCTAGGGGAGACCCAGTACTTC | CASSQGWRGGLGETQYF
TRBJ1-5 | TRBV24-1 | 14 | NA | NA | TGTGCCACCAGTGATACCACAGGGTGGCAGCCCCAGCATTTT | CATSDTTGWQPQHF
TRBJ2-1 | TRBV5-4 | 16 | NA | NA | TGTGCCAGCAGCCACCGGGGTTCCCTCTCCTACAATGAGCAGTTCTTC | CASSHRGSLSYNEQFF
TRBJ1-4 | TRBV6-5 | 13 | NA | NA | TGTGCCAGCCGGGTGTCGGGGTATGAAAAACTGTTTTTT | CASRVSGYEKLFF
TRBJ1-1 | TRBV6-1 | 15 | NA | NA | TGTGCCAGCAGTGAGGGGATCCCAGGGCAAACTGAAGCTTTCTTT | CASSEGIPGQTEAFF
TRBJ1-2 | TRBV21-1 | 15 | NA | NA | TGTGCCAGCAGCATCATTGGACAGGGAATATTTGAGTACACCTTC | CASSIIGQGIFEYTF
TRBJ1-2 | TRBV7-9 | 14 | NA | once | TGTGCCAGCAGCTCCGAGGACTTGACTAGTGGCTACACCTTC | CASSSEDLTSGYTF
TRBJ2-3 | TRBV19 | 15 | TRBD2 | NA | TGTGCCAGTAGTATACCTAGCGGGGGTTCAGATACGCAGTATTTT | CASSIPSGGSDTQYF
TRBJ1-5 | TRBV6-5 | 11 | NA | NA | TGTGCCAGCACTTCCAATCAGCCCCAGCATTTT | CASTSNQPQHF
TRBJ1-4 | TRBV4-1 | 14 | NA | NA | TGCGCCAGCAGCCAACCCCCGGGAGGTGAAAAACTGTTTTTT | CASSQPPGGEKLFF
TRBJ1-2 | TRBV6-1 | 16 | NA | NA | TGTGCCAGCAGTGAAGGACCGGGGGGCAGTCCCTATGGCTACACCTTC | CASSEGPGGSPYGYTF
TRBJ2-1 | TRBV11-3 | 13 | TRBD2 | NA | TGTGCCAGCAGCCTTACGGGGGGGAATGAGCAGTTCTTC | CASSLTGGNEQFF
TRBJ2-5 | TRBV11-1 | 14 | TRBD1 | NA | TGTGCCAGCAGCTTATTCCGGACAGGGGAGACCCAGTACTTC | CASSLFRTGETQYF
TRBJ2-1 | TRBV29-1 | 12 | NA | NA | TGCAGCGTTGAAGATCATGAGAATGAGCAGTTCTTC | CSVEDHENEQFF
TRBJ2-7 | TRBV27 | 15 | TRBD2 | NA | TGTGCCAGCAGTCTCCAGCGGGGGTACCTCTACGAGCAGTACTTC | CASSLQRGYLYEQYF
TRBJ2-2 | TRBV5-5 | 16 | NA | NA | TGTGCCAGCAGAACCCCACCGGGTTTTGGGACCGGGGAGCTGTTTTTT | CASRTPPGFGTGELFF
TRBJ2-7 | TRBV30 | 14 | TRBD1 | NA | TGTGCCTGGAGTAACAGGGGTAGCTCCTACGAGCAGTACTTC | CAWSNRGSSYEQYF
TRBJ1-6 | TRBV9 | 15 | NA | NA | TGTGCCAGCAGTGCATATGGAGGGGCTCATTCACCCCTCCACTTT | CASSAYGGAHSPLHF
TRBJ2-1 | TRBV24-1 | 15 | NA | NA | TGTGCCACCAGTGAGACGACAGGCGTGCTCAATGAGCAGTTCTTC | CATSETTGVLNEQFF
TRBJ1-1 | TRBV27 | 12 | NA | NA | TGTGCCAGCAGTTTATTGGGCGCTGAAGCTTTCTTT | CASSLLGAEAFF
TRBJ1-2 | TRBV19 | 15 | NA | NA | TGTGCCAGTAGTATTCCCGGGGGAATTGATGATGGCTACACCTTC | CASSIPGGIDDGYTF
TRBJ1-3 | TRBV15 | 15 | NA | NA | TGTGCCACCAGCAGAGATCAGGGAAGTGGAAACACCATATATTTT | CATSRDQGSGNTIYF
TRBJ2-3 | TRBV6-5 | 13 | NA | NA | TGTGCCAGCTGGGTCCTTCCCGGGGATACGCAGTATTTT | CASWVLPGDTQYF
TRBJ1-2 | TRBV6-5 | 12 | NA | NA | TGTGCCAGCAGTTCGTCTAACTATGGCTACACCTTC | CASSSSNYGYTF
TRBJ2-2 | TRBV2 | 14 | NA | NA | TGTGCCAGCAGGGACAGAACCTCCACCGGGGAGCTGTTTTTT | CASRDRTSTGELFF
TRBJ2-7 | TRBV5-1 | 12 | NA | few | TGCGCCAGCAGCTGGAGAACTGGTGAGCAGTACTTC | CASSWRTGEQYF
TRBJ2-1 | TRBV10-2 | 13 | TRBD1 | NA | TGCGCCAGCAGTGAGGACAGGGCGAATGAGCAGTTCTTC | CASSEDRANEQFF
TRBJ2-7 | TRBV2 | 14 | TRBD1 | NA | TGTGCCAGCAGTTACGGGGACAGGGTGCGGGAGCAGTACTTC | CASSYGDRVREQYF
TRBJ2-7 | TRBV19 | 16 | TRBD1 | NA | TGTGCCAGTAGTATAGCTCAGGGGACAGGGGCCCTCGAGCAGTACTTC | CASSIAQGTGALEQYF
TRBJ2-6 | TRBV27 | 18 | TRBD1 | NA | TGTGCCAGCAGTTTTGACAGGGGGGCCCTCTCTGGGGCCAACGTCCTGACTTTC | CASSFDRGALSGANVLTF
TRBJ1-4 | TRBV5-4 | 18 | TRBD1 | NA | TGTGCCAGCAGCTTGGGGGCGACAGGGGCGAGGACTAATGAAAAACTGTTTTTT | CASSLGATGARTNEKLFF
TRBJ2-5 | TRBV5-1 | 14 | NA | NA | TGCGCCAGCAGCTACCAACAATTCCAAGAGACCCAGTACTTC | CASSYQQFQETQYF
TRBJ1-1 | TRBV3-1/TRBV3-2 | 14 | TRBD1 | NA | TGTGCCAGCAGCCAGGGACCAGGGGGCACTGAAGCTTTCTTT | CASSQGPGGTEAFF
TRBJ1-2 | TRBV2 | 13 | NA | NA | TGTGCCAGCAGAGGAACCTTTGACTATAGCTACACCTTC | CASRGTFDYSYTF
TRBJ2-7 | TRBV18 | 14 | TRBD1 | once | TGTGCCAGCTCACCTCTCGACAGGGGCAACGGGCAGTACTTC | CASSPLDRGNGQYF
TRBJ2-7 | TRBV3-1/TRBV3-2 | 14 | NA | NA | TGTGCCAGCAGCCAACGTGAGGGATCCTACGAGCAGTACTTC | CASSQREGSYEQYF
TRBJ1-2 | TRBV4-1 | 16 | NA | NA | TGCGCCAGCAGCCAAGGTAGTAGGGGCGCCAACTATGGCTACACCTTC | CASSQGSRGANYGYTF
TRBJ2-7 | TRBV4-2 | 17 | TRBD2 | NA | TGTGCCAGCAGCCAAGTAGGAGTAGCGGGGGACTCCTACGAGCAGTACTTC | CASSQVGVAGDSYEQYF
TRBJ2-5 | TRBV5-1 | 15 | TRBD1 | NA | TGCGCCAGCAGCTTGGAGGACAGGGCCTGGGAGACCCAGTACTTC | CASSLEDRAWETQYF
TRBJ1-1 | TRBV6-5 | 13 | NA | few | TGTGCCAGCAGTTACGAGGGGAACACTGAAGCTTTCTTT | CASSYEGNTEAFF